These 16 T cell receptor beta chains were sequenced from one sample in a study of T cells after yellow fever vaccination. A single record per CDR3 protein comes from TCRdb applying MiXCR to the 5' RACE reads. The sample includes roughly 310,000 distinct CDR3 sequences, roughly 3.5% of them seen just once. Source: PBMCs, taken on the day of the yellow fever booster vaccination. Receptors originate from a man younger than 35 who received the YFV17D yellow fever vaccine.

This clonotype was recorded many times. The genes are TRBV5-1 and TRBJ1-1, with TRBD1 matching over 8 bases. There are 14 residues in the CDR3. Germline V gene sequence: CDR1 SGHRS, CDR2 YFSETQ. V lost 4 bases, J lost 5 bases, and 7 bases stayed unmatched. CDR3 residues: CASSKDREGTEAFF. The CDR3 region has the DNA TGCGCCAGCAGCAAGGACAGGGAGGGGACTGAAGCTTTCTTT.

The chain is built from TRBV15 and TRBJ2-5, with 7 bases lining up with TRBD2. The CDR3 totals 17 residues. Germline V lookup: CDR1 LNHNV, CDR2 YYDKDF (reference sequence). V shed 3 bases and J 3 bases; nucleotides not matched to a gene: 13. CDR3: CATSRGSGAGIKETQYF. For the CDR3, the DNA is TGTGCCACCAGCAGGGGGAGCGGGGCTGGAATAAAAGAGACCCAGTACTTC.

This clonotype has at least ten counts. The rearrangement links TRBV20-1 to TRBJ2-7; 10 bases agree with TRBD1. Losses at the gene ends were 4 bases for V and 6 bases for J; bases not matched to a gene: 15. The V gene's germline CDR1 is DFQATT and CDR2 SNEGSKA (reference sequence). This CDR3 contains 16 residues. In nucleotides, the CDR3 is TGCAGTGCTATCAGACAGGGGGCGCAAGTCGTAACCGAGCAGTACTTC. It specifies CSAIRQGAQVVTEQYF.

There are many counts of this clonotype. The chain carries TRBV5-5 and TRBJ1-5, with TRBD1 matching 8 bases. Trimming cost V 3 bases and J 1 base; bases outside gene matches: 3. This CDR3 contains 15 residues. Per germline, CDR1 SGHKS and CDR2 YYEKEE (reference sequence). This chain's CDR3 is CASSSDRGSNQPQHF. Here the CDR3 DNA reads TGTGCCAGCAGCTCCGACAGGGGAAGCAATCAGCCCCAGCATTTT.

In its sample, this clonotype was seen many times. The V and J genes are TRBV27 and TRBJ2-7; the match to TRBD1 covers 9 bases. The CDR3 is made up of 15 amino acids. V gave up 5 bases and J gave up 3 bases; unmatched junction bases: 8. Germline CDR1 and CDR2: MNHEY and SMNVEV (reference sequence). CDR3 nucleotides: TGTGCCAGCAGTCCTCCCTCGACAGGGGGCTACGAGCAGTACTTC. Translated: CASSPPSTGGYEQYF.

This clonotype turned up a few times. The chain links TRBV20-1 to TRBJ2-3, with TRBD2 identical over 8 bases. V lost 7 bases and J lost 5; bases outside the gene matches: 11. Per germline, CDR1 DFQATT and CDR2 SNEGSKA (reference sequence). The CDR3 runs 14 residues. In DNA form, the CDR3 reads TGCAGTGTCTCGAGGTTAGCGGGGATAGATACGCAGTATTTT. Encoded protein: CSVSRLAGIDTQYF.

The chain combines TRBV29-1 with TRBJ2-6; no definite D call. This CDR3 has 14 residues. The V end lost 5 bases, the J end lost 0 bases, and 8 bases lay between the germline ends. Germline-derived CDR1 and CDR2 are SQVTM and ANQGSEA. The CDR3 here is CSVHTDSGANVLTF. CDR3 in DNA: TGCAGCGTTCATACCGACTCTGGGGCCAACGTCCTGACTTTC.

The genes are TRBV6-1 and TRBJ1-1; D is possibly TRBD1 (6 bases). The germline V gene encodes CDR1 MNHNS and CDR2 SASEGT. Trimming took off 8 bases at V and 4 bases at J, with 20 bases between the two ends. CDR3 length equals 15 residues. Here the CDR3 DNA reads TGTGCCAGCTCCGATCAGGGGAAGCCGTCCACTGAAGCTTTCTTT. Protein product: CASSDQGKPSTEAFF.

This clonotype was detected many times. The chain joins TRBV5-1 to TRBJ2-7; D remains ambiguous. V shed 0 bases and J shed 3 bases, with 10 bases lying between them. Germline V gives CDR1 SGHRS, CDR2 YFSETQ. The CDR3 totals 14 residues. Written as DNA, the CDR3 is TGCGCCAGCAGCTTGGAGGGCTTCAACTACGAGCAGTACTTC. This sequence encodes CASSLEGFNYEQYF.

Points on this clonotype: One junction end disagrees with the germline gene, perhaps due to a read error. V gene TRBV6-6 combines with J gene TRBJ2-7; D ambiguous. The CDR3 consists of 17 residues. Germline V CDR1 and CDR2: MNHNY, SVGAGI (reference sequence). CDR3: CDSSYSKVFTSSYEQYF. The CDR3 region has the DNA TGTGACAGCAGTTACTCGAAGGTGTTTACCAGCTCCTACGAGCAGTACTTC.

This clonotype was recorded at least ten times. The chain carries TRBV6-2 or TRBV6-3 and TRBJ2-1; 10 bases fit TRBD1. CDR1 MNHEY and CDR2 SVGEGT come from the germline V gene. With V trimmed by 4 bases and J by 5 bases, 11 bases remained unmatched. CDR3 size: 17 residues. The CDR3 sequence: CASSSSFGTGVHNEQFF. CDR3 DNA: TGTGCCAGCAGTTCTTCATTCGGGACAGGGGTCCACAATGAGCAGTTCTTC.

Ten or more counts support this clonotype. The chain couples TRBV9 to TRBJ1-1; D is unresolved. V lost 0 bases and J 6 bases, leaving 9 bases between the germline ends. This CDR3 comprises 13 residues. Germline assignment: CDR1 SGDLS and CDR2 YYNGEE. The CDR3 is CASSVDGGSEAFF. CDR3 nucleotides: TGTGCCAGCAGCGTAGACGGTGGGTCTGAAGCTTTCTTT.

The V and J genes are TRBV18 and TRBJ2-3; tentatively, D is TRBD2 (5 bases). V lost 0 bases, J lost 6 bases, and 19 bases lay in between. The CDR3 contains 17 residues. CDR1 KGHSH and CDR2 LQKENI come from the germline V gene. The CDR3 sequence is CASSPPNGLTLMDTQYF. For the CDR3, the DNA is TGTGCCAGCTCACCACCGAATGGACTCACTTTGATGGATACGCAGTATTTT. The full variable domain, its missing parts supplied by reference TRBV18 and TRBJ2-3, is NAGVMQNPRHLVRRRGQEARLRCSPMKGHSHVYWYRQLPEEGLKFMVYLQKENIIDESGMPKERFSAEFPKEGPSILRIQQVVRGDSAAYFCASSPPNGLTLMDTQYFGPGTRLTVL.

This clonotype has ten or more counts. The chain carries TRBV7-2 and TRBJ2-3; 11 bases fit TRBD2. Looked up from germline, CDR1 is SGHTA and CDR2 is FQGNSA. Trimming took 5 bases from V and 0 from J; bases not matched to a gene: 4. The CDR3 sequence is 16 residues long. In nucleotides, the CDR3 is TGTGCCAGCAGCACGGGACTAGCGGCTAGCACAGATACGCAGTATTTT. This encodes CASSTGLAASTDTQYF.

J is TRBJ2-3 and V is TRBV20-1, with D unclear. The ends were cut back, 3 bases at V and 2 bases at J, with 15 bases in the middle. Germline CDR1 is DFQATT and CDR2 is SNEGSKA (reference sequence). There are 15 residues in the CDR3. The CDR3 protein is CSASGVGSITDTQYF. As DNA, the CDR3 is TGCAGTGCTAGTGGGGTTGGCTCAATCACAGATACGCAGTATTTT.

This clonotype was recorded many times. This CDR3 reads CASSLEGTRGWRETQYF. The DNA for the CDR3 is TGTGCCAGCAGCTTAGAAGGGACTAGGGGGTGGCGAGAGACCCAGTACTTC. J is TRBJ2-5 and V is TRBV11-2; 8 bases agree with TRBD2. Germline assignment: CDR1 SGHAT and CDR2 FQNNGV. Trimming cost V 0 bases and J 4 bases; bases outside gene matches: 10. This CDR3 has 17 amino acids.